The present entry profiles one TCR beta chain with its context. PCR primers comprised 60 Vbeta and 13 Jbeta primers. Profiling relied on immunoSEQ multiplex PCR, and the TCRdb table lists in-frame clones only, not all of them. Found here are under 150,000 clones, 85% to 90% of them singletons; the top ten hold roughly 5.2%. These data are taken from a study of cytomegalovirus exposure and HLA in healthy donors. The V end was cut by 1 base, the J end by 1 base, with 14 bases between. The germline V gene has CDR1 SGDLS and CDR2 YYNGEE. The CDR3 has 16 amino acids. This receptor was taken from a woman in her thirties in good health and CMV-seronegative. The rearrangement joins TRBV9 to TRBJ1-2; D might be TRBD1 (5 bases). Sample: PBMCs. The CDR3: CASSVRAGGDNYGYTF. The CDR3, as DNA: TGTGCCAGCAGCGTAAGGGCAGGAGGGGATAACTATGGCTACACCTTC.